A single T cell receptor (beta chain) is shown here with its context. Sequenced by immunoSEQ multiplex PCR; TCRdb stores in-frame clones only, minus some. In the table there are 92,000 or so clones, 89% of which are singletons. This sample was taken from a study of T cell responses to AZD1222 COVID-19 vaccine. The CDR3 sequence is 14 residues long. Per germline, CDR1 MGHDK and CDR2 SYGVNS. Trimming removed 3 bases from V and 10 bases from J; junction bases left unmatched: 8. Second-dose schedules of about 4 or about 12 weeks were combined. This clonotype was sampled from an adult who received the AZD1222 COVID-19 vaccine. V is TRBV25-1 and J is TRBJ2-1; 8 bases map to TRBD2. Source: peripheral blood, taken 28 days after the second AZD1222 dose. The CDR3 DNA is TGTGCCAGCAGTGACCCGCGGGCTAGCGGGGAGCAGTTCTTC. It codes for CASSDPRASGEQFF.